A selection of T cell receptor beta chains follows, all from one sample in a study of T cells in localized non-small cell lung cancer. Profiling relied on immunoSEQ multiplex PCR, and the TCRdb table lists in-frame clones only, not all of them. There are roughly 4,000 clones in the sample; around 30% occur only once, and approximately 14% lies in the top ten. The input for sequencing was lung tumor tissue, taken before any cancer treatment. Receptors originate from a man between 40 and 69 years old with stage II lung adenocarcinoma. Both conserved end residues are part of each CDR3. D genes are given only for firm matches. Size tells how often a clone was seen (once, few, many) or the class of an expanded clone, and some rows leave it out.

abundance: NA
v_gene: TRBV19
j_gene: TRBJ1-2
d_gene: NA
CDR3nt: TGTGCCAGTAATATCGGACAGAACTATGGCTACACCTTC
CDR3aa: CASNIGQNYGYTF

abundance: NA
v_gene: TRBV11-3
j_gene: TRBJ1-2
d_gene: NA
CDR3nt: TGTGCCAGCAGCTCCCGTCACGGTAACTATGGCTACACCTTC
CDR3aa: CASSSRHGNYGYTF

abundance: NA
v_gene: TRBV5-1
j_gene: TRBJ1-5
d_gene: NA
CDR3nt: TGCGCCAGCAGCTTTGTCCCAGGGGTGAATCAGCCCCAGCATTTT
CDR3aa: CASSFVPGVNQPQHF

abundance: few
v_gene: TRBV6-8
j_gene: TRBJ1-5
d_gene: NA
CDR3nt: TGTGCCAGCAGACCCCATATCGACAGCCCAGACCGGCCCCAGCATTTT
CDR3aa: CASRPHIDSPDRPQHF

abundance: NA
v_gene: TRBV23-1
j_gene: TRBJ2-1
d_gene: TRBD1
CDR3nt: TGCGCCAGCAGTCCCCCCGGGACAGGGAAGGGCAATGAGCAGTTCTTC
CDR3aa: CASSPPGTGKGNEQFF

abundance: many
v_gene: TRBV4-2
j_gene: TRBJ2-1
d_gene: NA
CDR3nt: TGTGCCAGCAGCCCAAAGGACAGTAGACAAAACAATGAGCAGTTCTTC
CDR3aa: CASSPKDSRQNNEQFF

abundance: NA
v_gene: TRBV30
j_gene: TRBJ1-3
d_gene: NA
CDR3nt: TGTGCCTGGACCTCCAGTGACTCTGGAAACACCATATATTTT
CDR3aa: CAWTSSDSGNTIYF

abundance: NA
v_gene: TRBV5-1
j_gene: TRBJ1-4
d_gene: TRBD1
CDR3nt: TGCGCCAGCAGCTTGGCTCGGGACAGCTCAGGCACTAATGAAAAACTGTTTTTT
CDR3aa: CASSLARDSSGTNEKLFF

abundance: NA
v_gene: TRBV6-8
j_gene: TRBJ1-1
d_gene: NA
CDR3nt: TGTGCCATCAGCCCACAGGGAGTCATGAACACTGAAGCTTTCTTT
CDR3aa: CAISPQGVMNTEAFF

abundance: NA
v_gene: TRBV28
j_gene: TRBJ1-1
d_gene: NA
CDR3nt: TGTGCCAGCAGTTTGGGAAGAAAGGGGACTGAAGCTTTCTTT
CDR3aa: CASSLGRKGTEAFF

abundance: NA
v_gene: TRBV19
j_gene: TRBJ1-5
d_gene: NA
CDR3nt: TGTGCCAGTAGTAAAAGGGTTAATAGCAATCAGCCCCAGCATTTT
CDR3aa: CASSKRVNSNQPQHF

abundance: few
v_gene: TRBV9
j_gene: TRBJ2-2
d_gene: NA
CDR3nt: TGTGCCAGCAGCGTAGCCCACCTGGGCACCGGGGAGCTGTTTTTT
CDR3aa: CASSVAHLGTGELFF

abundance: NA
v_gene: TRBV10-2
j_gene: TRBJ1-3
d_gene: NA
CDR3nt: TGCGCCAGCAGTGCCCAGGGATTGCCCAACACCATATATTTT
CDR3aa: CASSAQGLPNTIYF

abundance: medium-sized
v_gene: TRBV6-8
j_gene: TRBJ1-5
d_gene: NA
CDR3nt: TGTGCCAGCAGTTCCGGACAGCACAATCAGCCCCAGCATTTT
CDR3aa: CASSSGQHNQPQHF

abundance: few
v_gene: TRBV19
j_gene: TRBJ1-5
d_gene: NA
CDR3nt: TGTGCCAGTAGTATAGACCGGCAACAGGGCTATAGCAATCAGCCCCAGCATTTT
CDR3aa: CASSIDRQQGYSNQPQHF

abundance: NA
v_gene: TRBV27
j_gene: TRBJ1-5
d_gene: NA
CDR3nt: TGTGCCAGCAGTTTATCGGGCGGGGGGCGACAGCCCCAGCATTTT
CDR3aa: CASSLSGGGRQPQHF

abundance: NA
v_gene: TRBV19
j_gene: TRBJ1-1
d_gene: NA
CDR3nt: TGTGCCAGTATAAGTCCGGGACACTTGAACACTGAAGCTTTCTTT
CDR3aa: CASISPGHLNTEAFF

abundance: NA
v_gene: TRBV30
j_gene: TRBJ1-3
d_gene: TRBD1
CDR3nt: TGTGCCTGGAGTCAGGGGGCTGGAAACACCATATATTTT
CDR3aa: CAWSQGAGNTIYF

abundance: NA
v_gene: TRBV28
j_gene: TRBJ1-1
d_gene: NA
CDR3nt: TGTGCCAGCAGTTCCTTCAGGACGGAGTTGAACACTGAAGCTTTCTTT
CDR3aa: CASSSFRTELNTEAFF

abundance: few
v_gene: TRBV11-3
j_gene: TRBJ2-3
d_gene: NA
CDR3nt: TGTGCCAGCAGCTGGGCAGGGATCACAGATACGCAGTATTTT
CDR3aa: CASSWAGITDTQYF

abundance: NA
v_gene: TRBV28
j_gene: TRBJ2-6
d_gene: NA
CDR3nt: TGTGCCAGCAGTTTTCCGGCGGGATCTGGGGCCAACGTCCTGACTTTC
CDR3aa: CASSFPAGSGANVLTF

abundance: NA
v_gene: TRBV4-1
j_gene: TRBJ2-2
d_gene: NA
CDR3nt: TGCGCCAGCAGCCAAGATAGTGCCAGGGCCGCCGGGGAGCTGTTTTTT
CDR3aa: CASSQDSARAAGELFF

abundance: NA
v_gene: TRBV25-1
j_gene: TRBJ2-3
d_gene: NA
CDR3nt: TGTGCCAGCAGTATACTCATGGCAGATACGCAGTATTTT
CDR3aa: CASSILMADTQYF

abundance: NA
v_gene: TRBV19
j_gene: TRBJ1-2
d_gene: TRBD1
CDR3nt: TGTGCCACCCTCGGGGACAGCTATGGCTACACCTTC
CDR3aa: CATLGDSYGYTF

abundance: NA
v_gene: TRBV5-1
j_gene: TRBJ2-5
d_gene: TRBD1
CDR3nt: TGCGCCAGCAGCTTGGCCGCGACAGGGGCGGGGGAGACCCAGTACTTC
CDR3aa: CASSLAATGAGETQYF

abundance: few
v_gene: TRBV9
j_gene: TRBJ2-1
d_gene: NA
CDR3nt: TGTGCCAGCAGCGTAGCTACGAATGAGCAGTTCTTC
CDR3aa: CASSVATNEQFF

abundance: few
v_gene: TRBV6-8
j_gene: TRBJ1-2
d_gene: NA
CDR3nt: TGTGCCAGCAGTGACTCGGCAGGGGACGGCTACACCTTC
CDR3aa: CASSDSAGDGYTF

abundance: NA
v_gene: TRBV19
j_gene: TRBJ2-1
d_gene: NA
CDR3nt: TGTGCCAGTAGTCCAGCGAATTATTACAATGAGCAGTTCTTC
CDR3aa: CASSPANYYNEQFF

abundance: many
v_gene: TRBV6-8
j_gene: TRBJ2-5
d_gene: NA
CDR3nt: TGTGCCAGCATCACCGGGAATCAAGAAGGACAACAAGAGACCCAGTACTTC
CDR3aa: CASITGNQEGQQETQYF

abundance: NA
v_gene: TRBV10-2
j_gene: TRBJ2-7
d_gene: NA
CDR3nt: TGCGCCAGCAGTGCATCGAGGGGCTACGAGCAGTACTTC
CDR3aa: CASSASRGYEQYF

abundance: medium-sized
v_gene: TRBV14
j_gene: TRBJ2-7
d_gene: NA
CDR3nt: TGTGCCAGCAGCCAATTGGACAGTCTCTCCTACGAGCAGTACTTC
CDR3aa: CASSQLDSLSYEQYF

abundance: medium-sized
v_gene: TRBV11-3
j_gene: TRBJ2-7
d_gene: NA
CDR3nt: TGTGCCAGCAGCAATCCCGGGACATCTAACTACGAGCAGTACTTC
CDR3aa: CASSNPGTSNYEQYF

abundance: medium-sized
v_gene: TRBV6-8
j_gene: TRBJ1-1
d_gene: TRBD1
CDR3nt: TGTGCCAGCAGTTACGGAGGGGGCGTCACTGAAGCTTTCTTT
CDR3aa: CASSYGGGVTEAFF

abundance: NA
v_gene: TRBV14
j_gene: TRBJ1-2
d_gene: NA
CDR3nt: TGTGCCAGCAGCCCCGGGGATAGACGTGGCTACACCTTC
CDR3aa: CASSPGDRRGYTF

abundance: large
v_gene: TRBV9
j_gene: TRBJ2-2
d_gene: TRBD1
CDR3nt: TGTGCCAGCAGTGACACAGGGGTCCACACCGGGGAGCTGTTTTTT
CDR3aa: CASSDTGVHTGELFF

abundance: few
v_gene: TRBV6-8
j_gene: TRBJ2-3
d_gene: NA
CDR3nt: TGTGCCAGCCAAATGTTTCCAGGGTCCACAGATACGCAGTATTTT
CDR3aa: CASQMFPGSTDTQYF

abundance: few
v_gene: TRBV9
j_gene: TRBJ2-1
d_gene: TRBD2
CDR3nt: TGTGCCAGCCGGCCGCCGGGACTAGCGCAATACAATGAGCAGTTCTTC
CDR3aa: CASRPPGLAQYNEQFF

abundance: few
v_gene: TRBV11-3
j_gene: TRBJ2-1
d_gene: NA
CDR3nt: TGTGCCAGCAGCCCTTTCGGGGGTGGGGACAATGAGCAGTTCTTC
CDR3aa: CASSPFGGGDNEQFF

abundance: medium-sized
v_gene: TRBV11-3
j_gene: TRBJ2-5
d_gene: NA
CDR3nt: TGTGCCAGCAGCTGGGACACCCTCCAAGAGACCCAGTACTTC
CDR3aa: CASSWDTLQETQYF

abundance: medium-sized
v_gene: TRBV29-1
j_gene: TRBJ1-4
d_gene: NA
CDR3nt: TGCAGCGTCCTGGGATCGGGTGAAAAACTGTTTTTT
CDR3aa: CSVLGSGEKLFF

abundance: NA
v_gene: TRBV19
j_gene: TRBJ2-2
d_gene: NA
CDR3nt: TGTGCCAGTATGGTAGTAGGGACACCGAACACCGGGGAGCTGTTTTTT
CDR3aa: CASMVVGTPNTGELFF

abundance: many
v_gene: TRBV11-3
j_gene: TRBJ1-2
d_gene: NA
CDR3nt: TGTGCCAGCAGTCCCACAGCCGGTCGTGATGGCTACACCTTC
CDR3aa: CASSPTAGRDGYTF

abundance: medium-sized
v_gene: TRBV6-8
j_gene: TRBJ2-1
d_gene: NA
CDR3nt: TGTGCCAGCAGTTACTCGGGCAATGAGCAGTTCTTC
CDR3aa: CASSYSGNEQFF

abundance: few
v_gene: TRBV6-8
j_gene: TRBJ1-1
d_gene: NA
CDR3nt: TGTGCCAGCAGAGATTTTCAGGGAAACACTGAAGCTTTCTTT
CDR3aa: CASRDFQGNTEAFF

abundance: NA
v_gene: TRBV28
j_gene: TRBJ1-1
d_gene: NA
CDR3nt: TGTGCCAGCAGTTTTGAGGCCCAGGGCCCGACTGAAGCTTTCTTT
CDR3aa: CASSFEAQGPTEAFF

abundance: NA
v_gene: TRBV23-1
j_gene: TRBJ2-3
d_gene: NA
CDR3nt: TGCGCCAGCAGCCAAGGGGGCACAGATACGCAGTATTTT
CDR3aa: CASSQGGTDTQYF

abundance: medium-sized
v_gene: TRBV28
j_gene: TRBJ1-1
d_gene: NA
CDR3nt: TGTGCCAGCAACAAACTATCTCCGACTGAAGCTTTCTTT
CDR3aa: CASNKLSPTEAFF

abundance: few
v_gene: TRBV15
j_gene: TRBJ1-1
d_gene: TRBD1
CDR3nt: TGTGCCACCAGCAGAGATTGGACAGGGGGCTCCGCTTTCTTT
CDR3aa: CATSRDWTGGSAFF

abundance: NA
v_gene: TRBV5-1
j_gene: TRBJ1-1
d_gene: NA
CDR3nt: TGCGCCAGCAGCCACAACGTAGACGGGACTGAAGCTTTCTTT
CDR3aa: CASSHNVDGTEAFF

abundance: medium-sized
v_gene: TRBV11-3
j_gene: TRBJ1-2
d_gene: NA
CDR3nt: TGTGCCAGCAGCTTGGTCTTGACTCAGGCAGTCAACTATGGCTACACCTTC
CDR3aa: CASSLVLTQAVNYGYTF

abundance: few
v_gene: TRBV10-2
j_gene: TRBJ1-1
d_gene: TRBD1
CDR3nt: TGCGCCAGCAGTTATCGGACAGGGGACACTGAAGCTTTCTTT
CDR3aa: CASSYRTGDTEAFF

abundance: few
v_gene: TRBV19
j_gene: TRBJ1-3
d_gene: NA
CDR3nt: TGTGCCAGTAGTAACCCCCCCAGGTCGGCTGGAAACACCATATATTTT
CDR3aa: CASSNPPRSAGNTIYF

abundance: NA
v_gene: TRBV11-3
j_gene: TRBJ2-1
d_gene: TRBD2
CDR3nt: TGTGCCAGCAACCCTAGCGGGGGGAGCTCCTACAATGAGCAGTTCTTC
CDR3aa: CASNPSGGSSYNEQFF